This entry concerns a single T cell receptor beta chain. The data were taken from a study of blood T cell repertoires in COVID-19. Trimming removed 5 bases at V and 4 bases at J, with 14 bases between. The CDR3 consists of 14 residues. CDR1 SEHNR and CDR2 FQNEAQ come from the germline V gene (reference sequence). TCRdb's table, derived via immunoSEQ multiplex PCR, lists solely in-frame clones and lacks some. This sample has 37,000 or so clones, with over 75% found just once. This clonotype originated in a man aged 60-69 years with active COVID-19. The sample taken for sequencing was peripheral blood. The V gene is TRBV7-9, the J gene TRBJ2-5; a possible D gene is TRBD1 (5 bases). CDR3 amino acids: CASSPTLQVETQYF. The DNA for the CDR3 is TGTGCCAGCAGCCCCACACTACAGGTAGAGACCCAGTACTTC. Full variable domain (remainder filled in from reference TRBV7-9 and TRBJ2-5): DTGVSQNPRHKITKRGQNVTFRCDPISEHNRLYWYRQTLGQGPEFLTYFQNEAQLEKSRLLSDRFSAERPKGSFSTLEIQRTEQGDSAMYLCASSPTLQVETQYFGPGTRLLVL.